The rows below give T cell receptor beta chains drawn from one sample of a study of PD-L1 blockade in urothelial cancer. TCRdb's copy holds only in-frame clones and misses some; the assay was immunoSEQ multiplex PCR. The sample gives tens of thousands of clones, around 75% of which show up once; 4% is in the top ten. This sample comprised PBMCs, obtained around atezolizumab (anti-PD-L1) treatment. Source of these receptors: an older man with urothelial cancer. Each CDR3 is given with its conserved first and last residue. The D gene is left open where the match is weak. Size is omitted from some rows. Given values are once, few, many or a class for expanded clones.

J gene,clone size,D gene,V gene,CDR3 protein,CDR3 DNA
TRBJ1-2,few,TRBD1,TRBV7-3,CASSLQAQGAFNYGYTF,TGTGCCAGCAGCTTACAGGCACAGGGGGCATTTAACTATGGCTACACCTTC
TRBJ2-7,NA,NA,TRBV27,CASSFRSSYEQYF,TGTGCCAGCAGTTTCCGCAGCTCCTACGAGCAGTACTTC
TRBJ2-7,NA,NA,TRBV7-5,CARSSGLAGAIPYEQYF,TGTGCCAGAAGCTCGGGACTAGCGGGCGCTATTCCCTACGAGCAGTACTTC
TRBJ2-3,NA,NA,TRBV4-1,CASSQVPHTDTQYF,TGCGCCAGCAGCCAAGTTCCCCACACAGATACGCAGTATTTT
TRBJ2-7,NA,NA,TRBV28,CASSLLHEQYF,TGTGCCAGCAGTTTACTCCACGAGCAGTACTTC
TRBJ2-1,NA,NA,TRBV30,CAYRSYNEQFF,TGTGCCTATCGCTCCTACAATGAGCAGTTCTTC
TRBJ2-2,NA,NA,TRBV28,CASSFRGVNTGELFF,TGTGCCAGCAGCTTCCGGGGAGTGAACACCGGGGAGCTGTTTTTT
TRBJ2-7,few,NA,TRBV7-7,CASSLYPGYEQYF,TGTGCTAGCAGCTTATATCCCGGCTACGAGCAGTACTTC
TRBJ1-2,NA,NA,TRBV18,CASSPSRGYGYTF,TGTGCCAGCTCACCATCTCGAGGATATGGCTACACCTTC
TRBJ1-5,NA,TRBD1,TRBV18,CASSPDRGGNQPQHF,TGTGCCAGCTCACCGGACAGGGGTGGCAATCAGCCCCAGCATTTT
TRBJ2-7,NA,TRBD2,TRBV2,CASRGTRTYEQYF,TGTGCCAGCAGGGGGACTAGAACGTACGAGCAGTACTTC
TRBJ1-6,NA,TRBD1,TRBV7-2,CASSFLGQGRGSPLHF,TGTGCCAGCAGCTTTTTGGGACAGGGGCGCGGTTCACCCCTCCACTTT
TRBJ1-6,once,NA,TRBV6-6,CASSPKSPLHF,TGTGCCAGCAGCCCTAAGTCACCCCTCCACTTT
TRBJ2-7,NA,NA,TRBV5-1,CASTPGDSRSYEQYF,TGCGCCAGCACCCCCGGGGACTCACGCTCCTACGAGCAGTACTTC
TRBJ2-5,NA,NA,TRBV4-2,CASSQEVRGLGTQYF,TGTGCCAGCAGCCAAGAGGTGCGGGGGCTAGGGACCCAGTACTTC
TRBJ2-7,NA,NA,TRBV6-1,CASSEAPTQGGYEQYF,TGTGCCAGCAGTGAAGCGCCCACCCAAGGGGGCTACGAGCAGTACTTC
TRBJ1-3,NA,NA,TRBV4-3,CASSHNRRGSSGNTIYF,TGCGCCAGCAGCCACAATCGGCGGGGATCGTCTGGAAACACCATATATTTT
TRBJ2-1,NA,TRBD1,TRBV7-8,CASSPGTGPYNEQFF,TGTGCCAGCAGCCCGGGGACAGGACCCTACAATGAGCAGTTCTTC
TRBJ2-7,NA,TRBD1,TRBV5-4,CASSLGGQGAHEQYF,TGTGCCAGCAGCTTGGGGGGACAGGGTGCCCACGAGCAGTACTTC
TRBJ2-2,NA,NA,TRBV6-1,CASSESTYSGELFF,TGTGCCAGCAGTGAATCCACCTATTCCGGGGAGCTGTTTTTT
TRBJ1-1,few,TRBD1,TRBV7-6,CASSLEGALNTEAFF,TGTGCCAGCAGCTTAGAGGGGGCCCTGAACACTGAAGCTTTCTTT
TRBJ1-1,few,NA,TRBV5-1,CASSFSPGTNTEAFF,TGCGCCAGCAGCTTTTCCCCCGGGACTAACACTGAAGCTTTCTTT
TRBJ2-2,few,NA,TRBV18,CASSPLGAAGELFF,TGTGCCAGCTCACCACTAGGGGCGGCCGGGGAGCTGTTTTTT
TRBJ1-1,NA,NA,TRBV20-1,CSLDLNTEAFF,TGCAGCCTGGACTTGAACACTGAAGCTTTCTTT
TRBJ1-1,NA,NA,TRBV19,CASSPRRREGEAFF,TGTGCCAGTAGTCCTCGGCGGAGGGAAGGAGAAGCTTTCTTT
TRBJ2-1,NA,TRBD1,TRBV28,CASSPSGDRVYNEQFF,TGTGCCAGCAGTCCCTCCGGGGACAGGGTCTACAATGAGCAGTTCTTC
TRBJ2-5,NA,TRBD1,TRBV28,CASSLYGTAQETQYF,TGTGCCAGCAGTTTGTACGGGACAGCTCAAGAGACCCAGTACTTC
TRBJ1-1,NA,TRBD1,TRBV10-3,CATRLTGDTEAFF,TGTGCCACCCGACTTACAGGGGACACTGAAGCTTTCTTT
TRBJ2-2,few,NA,TRBV5-3,CARSLDRSNTGELFF,TGTGCCAGAAGCTTGGACAGGTCGAACACCGGGGAGCTGTTTTTT
TRBJ2-7,NA,NA,TRBV2,CASSDAGKGKGSYEQYF,TGTGCCAGCAGTGATGCAGGGAAGGGAAAGGGGTCCTACGAGCAGTACTTC
TRBJ1-2,NA,TRBD1,TRBV7-9,CASSRGQGNYGYTF,TGTGCCAGCAGCCGCGGACAGGGAAACTATGGCTACACCTTC
TRBJ1-2,NA,NA,TRBV5-6,CASSLGQFYGYTF,TGTGCCAGCAGCTTGGGACAGTTCTATGGCTACACCTTC
TRBJ1-1,NA,TRBD1,TRBV29-1,CSVVFRGRSTEAFF,TGCAGCGTCGTCTTCAGGGGGCGCAGCACTGAAGCTTTCTTT
TRBJ2-7,NA,NA,TRBV18,CASSPQEGQSYEQYF,TGTGCCAGCTCACCTCAGGAGGGACAGAGCTACGAGCAGTACTTC
TRBJ2-7,NA,TRBD2,TRBV28,CASSLQRERQYF,TGTGCCAGCAGCCTCCAGCGGGAGAGGCAGTACTTC
TRBJ2-7,few,NA,TRBV5-4,CASSPTQGTYYEQYF,TGTGCCAGCAGCCCAACACAGGGTACATACTACGAGCAGTACTTC
TRBJ1-1,NA,TRBD1,TRBV7-2,CASSLRQGAATEAFF,TGTGCCAGCAGCTTAAGGCAGGGGGCGGCCACTGAAGCTTTCTTT
TRBJ1-3,NA,TRBD1,TRBV5-1,CASSLTGAGGNTIYF,TGCGCCAGCAGCTTAACAGGGGCAGGAGGAAACACCATATATTTT
TRBJ2-1,NA,TRBD1,TRBV7-3,CASSLGQSYNEQFF,TGTGCCAGCAGCTTGGGACAGAGTTACAATGAGCAGTTCTTC
TRBJ1-3,NA,NA,TRBV19,CARPRQDSYSGNTIYF,TGTGCCAGACCGAGACAGGACTCCTACTCTGGAAACACCATATATTTT
TRBJ2-4,NA,NA,TRBV2,CASRGAGGQGNIQYF,TGTGCCAGCCGGGGGGCAGGCGGACAGGGAAACATTCAGTACTTC
TRBJ1-2,NA,NA,TRBV29-1,CSVEVSYYGYTF,TGCAGCGTTGAAGTGTCTTACTATGGCTACACCTTC
TRBJ1-1,NA,TRBD1,TRBV6-6,CASSAPDRGASVVAFF,TGTGCCAGCAGCGCTCCTGACAGGGGCGCTAGTGTAGTAGCTTTCTTT
TRBJ2-5,NA,NA,TRBV11-2,CASSGRDQETQYF,TGTGCCAGCAGCGGTCGGGATCAAGAGACCCAGTACTTC
TRBJ2-1,few,TRBD2,TRBV28,CASSRLAGGDEQFF,TGTGCCAGCAGCCGACTAGCGGGAGGAGATGAGCAGTTCTTC
TRBJ1-3,NA,NA,TRBV4-3,CASSQDRVGNTIYF,TGCGCCAGCAGCCAAGACAGGGTTGGAAACACCATATATTTT
TRBJ2-2,NA,NA,TRBV9,CASSVRSNGELFF,TGTGCCAGCAGCGTAAGGAGTAACGGGGAGCTGTTTTTT
TRBJ2-2,NA,TRBD2,TRBV4-2,CASSQELAGLTGELFF,TGTGCCAGCAGCCAAGAACTAGCGGGGTTAACCGGGGAGCTGTTTTTT